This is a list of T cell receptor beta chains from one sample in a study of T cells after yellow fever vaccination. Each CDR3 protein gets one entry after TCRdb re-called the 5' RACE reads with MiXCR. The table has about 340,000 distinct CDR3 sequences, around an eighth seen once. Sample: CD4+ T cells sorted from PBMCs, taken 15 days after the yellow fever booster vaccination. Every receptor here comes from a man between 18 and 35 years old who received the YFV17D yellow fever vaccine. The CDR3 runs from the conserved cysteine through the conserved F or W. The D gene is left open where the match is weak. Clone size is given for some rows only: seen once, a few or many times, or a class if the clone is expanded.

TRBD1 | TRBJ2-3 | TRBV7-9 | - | TGTGCCAGCAGCTTAGACGCCCCCGGGACAGGGCTGTATTTT | CASSLDAPGTGLYF
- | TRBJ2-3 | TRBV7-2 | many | TGTGCCAGCAGCCCCAGGGGGGCCGCAGATACGCAGTATTTT | CASSPRGAADTQYF
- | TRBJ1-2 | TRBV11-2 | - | TGTGCCAGCAGCTTGTCCCTGGGGCAGGGGAACGGCTACACCTTC | CASSLSLGQGNGYTF
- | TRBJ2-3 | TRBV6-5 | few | TGTGCCAGCAGCCTCAGGGCACCGAGAGCAGATACGCAGTATTTT | CASSLRAPRADTQYF
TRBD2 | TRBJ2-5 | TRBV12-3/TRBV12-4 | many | TGTGCCAGCACCAATTGGGGGGGAGAAGAGACCCAGTACTTC | CASTNWGGEETQYF
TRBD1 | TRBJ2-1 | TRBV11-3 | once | TGTGCCAGCAGCCCGCGACAGGGGCTCCATGAGCAGTTCTTC | CASSPRQGLHEQFF
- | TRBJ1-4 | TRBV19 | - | TGTGCCAGTAAGGAGTTTGAAAAACTGTTTTTT | CASKEFEKLFF
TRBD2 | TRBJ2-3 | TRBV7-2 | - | TGTGCCAGCAGCTCAACTAGCGGGGTCAAGGATACGCAGTATTTT | CASSSTSGVKDTQYF
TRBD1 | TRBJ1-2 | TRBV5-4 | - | TGTGCCAGCAGCTTGGACGGTCGTGGAGGGGGCGCGGGCTACACCTTC | CASSLDGRGGGAGYTF
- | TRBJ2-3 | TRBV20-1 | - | TGCAGTGCTTTACCCGCAGATACGCAGTATTTT | CSALPADTQYF
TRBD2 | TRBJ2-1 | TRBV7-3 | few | TGTGCCAGCAGCCGCCTCCCCTTTAGCGGGGTTGGCAATGAGCAGTTCTTC | CASSRLPFSGVGNEQFF
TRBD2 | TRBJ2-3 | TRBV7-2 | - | TGTGCCAGCTCGACGCCTAGCGGGGGCACAGATACGCAGTATTTT | CASSTPSGGTDTQYF
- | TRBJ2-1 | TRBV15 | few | TGTGCCACCACCAGTAGTATCGTCGACAATGAGCAGTTCTTC | CATTSSIVDNEQFF
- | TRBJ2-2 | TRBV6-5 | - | TGTGCCAGCAGGAGACAGGACCCCACCGGGGAGCTGTTTTTT | CASRRQDPTGELFF
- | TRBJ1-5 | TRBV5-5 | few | TGTGCCAGCAGCTTGGCCTGGGCCAGATTCAATCAGCCCCAGCATTTT | CASSLAWARFNQPQHF
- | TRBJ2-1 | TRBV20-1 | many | TGCAGTGCGGACCGACGGCTCAATGAGCAGTTCTTC | CSADRRLNEQFF
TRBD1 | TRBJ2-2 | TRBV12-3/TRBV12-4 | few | TGTGCCAGCAGTTTGCAGGGGGCGAGCGGGCTGTTTTTT | CASSLQGASGLFF
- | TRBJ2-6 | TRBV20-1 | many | TGCAGTGGGGGTCAGGGCTCTGGGGCCAACGTCCTGACTTTC | CSGGQGSGANVLTF
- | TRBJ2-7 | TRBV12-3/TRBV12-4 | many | TGTGCCAGCAGTTTATCGAGGGGGTACGAGCAGTACTTC | CASSLSRGYEQYF
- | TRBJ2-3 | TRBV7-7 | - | TGTGCCAGCAGCAAGGGACATTCTAGCACAGATACGCAGTATTTT | CASSKGHSSTDTQYF
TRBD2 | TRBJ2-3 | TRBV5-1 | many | TGCGCCAGCAGCAGTGGACTAGCGGGGACAGATACGCAGTATTTT | CASSSGLAGTDTQYF
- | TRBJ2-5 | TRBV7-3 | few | TGTGCCAGCAGCTTATCAGGGGGGGCGGAAGAGACCCAGTACTTC | CASSLSGGAEETQYF
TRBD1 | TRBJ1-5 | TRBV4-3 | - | TGCGCCAGCAGCCAGGGGACAGGGGGGTCTCAGCCCCAGCATTTT | CASSQGTGGSQPQHF
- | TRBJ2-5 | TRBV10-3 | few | TGTGCCATCAGTGAGTCCCGGGGGGCGTACCAAGAGACCCAGTACTTC | CAISESRGAYQETQYF
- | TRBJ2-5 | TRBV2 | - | TGTGCCAGCACCACAACAGGAGAGACCCAGTACTTC | CASTTTGETQYF
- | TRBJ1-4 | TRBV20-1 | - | TGCAGTGCTAGGAGGGACGGGGGGCGCGAGGAAAAACTGTTTTTT | CSARRDGGREEKLFF
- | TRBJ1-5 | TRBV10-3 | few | TGTGCCATCAGTCAGGGGCCCCAAGGCGAACCCCAGCATTTT | CAISQGPQGEPQHF
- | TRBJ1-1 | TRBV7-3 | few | TGTGCCAGCAGTACGCAGGGTCAAGTCACTGAAGCTTTCTTT | CASSTQGQVTEAFF
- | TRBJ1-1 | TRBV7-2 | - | TGTGCCAGCAGCTTAGTACGGGACTCTGAAGCTTTCTTT | CASSLVRDSEAFF
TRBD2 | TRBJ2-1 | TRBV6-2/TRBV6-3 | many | TGTGCCAGCAGAGGCGGGGGGAGGTCCTCCTACAATGAGCAGTTCTTC | CASRGGGRSSYNEQFF
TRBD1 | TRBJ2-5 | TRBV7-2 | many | TGTGCCAGCAGCTTTGCCGGGACAGGAGAAGAGACCCAGTACTTC | CASSFAGTGEETQYF
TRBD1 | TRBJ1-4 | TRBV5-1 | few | TGCGCCAGCAGCTGGACAGGCTCGGGCGAAAAACTGTTTTTT | CASSWTGSGEKLFF
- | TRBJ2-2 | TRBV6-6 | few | TGTGCCAGCAGTTACTCGTACAGGATGAACACCGGGGAGCTGTTTTTT | CASSYSYRMNTGELFF
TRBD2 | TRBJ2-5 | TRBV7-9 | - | TGTGCCAGCAGCTTAAGGCGATCTCCTAGCGGAGAGACCCAGTACTTC | CASSLRRSPSGETQYF
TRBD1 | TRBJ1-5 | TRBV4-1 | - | TGCGCCAGCAGCCCCGGAAGCGGGACAGGGAACAATCAGCCCCAGCATTTT | CASSPGSGTGNNQPQHF
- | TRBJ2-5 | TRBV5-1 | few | TGCGCCAGCAGCTTGTGGACAGATACTCAAGAGACCCAGTACTTC | CASSLWTDTQETQYF
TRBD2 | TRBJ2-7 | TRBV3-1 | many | TGTGCCAGCAGCCCCCATAGCGGGGGGATATTGTACGAGCAGTACTTC | CASSPHSGGILYEQYF